This entry describes one T cell receptor (beta chain). Its antigen remains unknown. The CDR3 extends 3 residues past the end of the read, so its final part is completed from the germline J gene. These data come from a study of T cells in women clearing cervical HPV infection. Across the whole study: Case blood drawn at lesion detection; control blood after infection cleared.

The CDR3 covers 13 residues. V was pared by 4 bases and J by 7 bases, with 11 bases between. CDR1 and CDR2 (germline): LNHDA, SQIVND (reference sequence). TCRdb's table, derived via immunoSEQ multiplex PCR, lists solely in-frame clones and lacks some. Listed are 30,000 to 45,000 clones; approximately 5.9% falls within the top ten. Findings and limits, study-wide: Associations may precede or follow infection; HPV-specific or memory T cells were not isolated. Combining TCR richness with V gene abundances gave approximately 0.8 AUC.

The source of this sequence is a woman between 18 and 70 years old with a cervical HPV16 infection that either progressed to CIN3+ or cleared (not recorded which). Sequenced sample: blood buffy coat. This chain connects TRBV19 to TRBJ1-5; the D gene is possibly TRBD1 (5 bases). The CDR3 spells CASSTGPGQPQHF. CDR3 bases read: TGTGCCAGTAGTACAGGCCCAGGGCAGCCC.